The 27 T cell receptor beta chains reported below all come from one sample, sequenced in a study of T cells expressing NK-cell markers. TCRdb reprocessed the 5' RACE reads and reports one entry per CDR3 protein, with no DNA. This repertoire includes around 470,000 distinct CDR3 sequences. Sequences were obtained from blood T cells: a sorted CD56 or NKG2C T cell subset, CD4+ or CD8+ T cells, or bulk PBMC T cells (not recorded which). These TCRs come from a woman between 45 and 60 years old in good health.

The chain is built from TRBV5-4 and TRBJ2-1; the D gene TCRdb calls, TRBD1, cannot be checked with no DNA. The CDR3 extends over 11 amino acids. The germline gives CDR1 SGHNT, CDR2 YYREEE (reference sequence). The CDR3 sequence is CASSLDRKQFF.

This sequence joins TRBV12-3 or TRBV12-4 and TRBJ2-3; TCRdb names TRBD2, which stays unverified in the absence of DNA. CDR3 length: 12 residues. CDR3 amino acids: CASLAGKDTQYF.

The genes are TRBV10-2 and TRBJ2-3; checking the TCRdb D call of TRBD2 is not possible without DNA. This CDR3 comprises 16 residues. The germline V gene encodes CDR1 WSHSY and CDR2 SAAADI. The CDR3 here is CASLNPGLLAPDTQYF.

J is TRBJ2-1 and V is TRBV20-1; absent DNA, TCRdb's TRBD2 call cannot be checked. The CDR3 sequence is 15 residues long. From germline, CDR1 is DFQATT and CDR2 SNEGSKA (reference sequence). The CDR3: CSASQTSMYYNEQFF.

The gene calls are TRBV7-9 and TRBJ2-7. Germline V gives CDR1 SEHNR, CDR2 FQNEAQ (reference sequence). The CDR3 is 11 residues long. This CDR3 is CASGQLDEQYF.

CDR3 loop: CSARRGATNTEAFF. The genes are TRBV20-1 and TRBJ1-1; TCRdb returns TRBD1, unconfirmable since there is no DNA. Per the germline V gene, CDR1 is DFQATT and CDR2 is SNEGSKA (reference sequence). This CDR3 contains 14 residues.

The chain uses TRBV28 and TRBJ2-3; the D call from TCRdb, TRBD1, cannot be confirmed without DNA. Germline V gives CDR1 MDHEN, CDR2 SYDVKM. CDR3 length: 16 residues. CDR3 loop: CASSLRQAGGVDTQYF.

This rearrangement joins TRBV11-2 to TRBJ1-4; TCRdb picks TRBD1, but there is no DNA to check that call. The V gene's germline CDR1 is SGHAT and CDR2 FQNNGV. The CDR3 has 16 residues. The CDR3 sequence is CASSTTGMGTNEKLFF.

The rearrangement uses TRBV5-1 and TRBJ2-1; TCRdb gives TRBD2 as the D gene, but with no DNA this cannot be confirmed. CDR3 length: 15 residues. Germline-derived CDR1 and CDR2 are SGHRS and YFSETQ. The CDR3 loop reads CASSLDGTDNNEQFF.

The chain has TRBV29-1 and TRBJ2-7. This CDR3 comprises 12 residues. Germline CDR1 reads SQVTM; CDR2 reads ANQGSEA. The CDR3 is CSVGSFFYEQYF.

The genes are TRBV7-3 and TRBJ2-1; TCRdb names TRBD1, which stays unverified in the absence of DNA. This CDR3 spans 16 amino acids. Germline CDR1 reads SGHTA; CDR2 reads FQGTGA. CDR3 loop: CASSLLPGQGVNEQFF.

The chain employs TRBV23-1 and TRBJ2-6. Being an ORF, TRBV23-1 has a function that is uncertain. The CDR3 consists of 16 residues. Here the CDR3 reads CASWFTPASGANVLTF.

The chain is built from TRBV5-1 and TRBJ2-3; TCRdb returns TRBD1, unconfirmable since there is no DNA. CDR1 and CDR2 (germline): SGHRS, YFSETQ. CDR3 size: 14 residues. CDR3 residues: CASRGGNPTDTQYF. Full variable domain (missing parts from reference TRBV5-1 and TRBJ2-3): KAGVTQTPRYLIKTRGQQVTLSCSPISGHRSVSWYQQTPGQGLQFLFEYFSETQRNKGNFPGRFSGRQFSNSRSEMNVSTLELGDSALYLCASRGGNPTDTQYFGPGTRLTVL.

The CDR3: CSPRTSTYEQYF. The chain recombines TRBV20-1 with TRBJ2-7; checking the TCRdb D call of TRBD2 is not possible without DNA. This CDR3 has 12 residues. CDR1 and CDR2 from the germline V gene are DFQATT and SNEGSKA (reference sequence).

The rearrangement links TRBV7-9 to TRBJ1-4. Germline V gene data show CDR1 as SEHNR and CDR2 as FQNEAQ (reference sequence). This CDR3 is 15 amino acids long. This CDR3 is CASSAYSATNEKLFF.

V gene TRBV7-3 combines with J gene TRBJ2-1; TCRdb designates TRBD1, a call that cannot be tested without DNA. Germline V CDR1 and CDR2: SGHTA, FQGTGA. The CDR3 is 14 amino acids. The CDR3: CASSSQGVGNEQFF.

The V and J genes are TRBV4-2 and TRBJ2-7; TCRdb's D gene call, TRBD2, goes unchecked for lack of DNA. Looked up from germline, CDR1 is LGHNA and CDR2 is YNFKEQ. The CDR3 runs to 14 residues. The CDR3 here is CASSQELAGAEQYF.

This chain joins TRBV29-1 and TRBJ1-1; TCRdb outputs TRBD1, but without DNA this stays unchecked. CDR1 and CDR2 (germline): SQVTM, ANQGSEA. This CDR3 comprises 13 residues. CDR3 region: CSVQTGIVTEAFF.

The chain uses TRBV6-6 and TRBJ2-1; the D call of TRBD1 rests on TCRdb alone, since no DNA is present to check it. CDR3 length: 15 residues. CDR1 and CDR2 (germline): MNHNY, SVGAGI (reference sequence). The CDR3 spells CASREDRERGDEQFF.

The gene calls are TRBV3-1 and TRBJ2-1; the TCRdb D gene call, TRBD2, has no DNA to confirm it. The CDR3 runs to 13 residues. Germline V gene sequence: CDR1 LGHDT, CDR2 YNNKEL (reference sequence). CDR3 protein: CASSQTSETKQFF.

The chain recombines TRBV6-2 or TRBV6-3 with TRBJ2-7; the D gene TCRdb calls, TRBD1, cannot be checked with no DNA. The CDR3 is made up of 13 amino acids. Germline CDR1 reads MNHEY; CDR2 reads SVGEGT. CDR3 amino acids: CASSFPGKDEQYF.

The V call is TRBV24-1, the J call TRBJ2-3; TCRdb returns TRBD2, unconfirmable since there is no DNA. CDR3 length equals 16 residues. Germline CDR1 is KGHDR and CDR2 is SFDVKD. The CDR3 protein is CATRGNRERLTDTQYF.

The gene calls are TRBV6-2 or TRBV6-3 and TRBJ1-2; TCRdb calls TRBD1, which cannot be checked without DNA. This CDR3 contains 13 residues. From germline, CDR1 is MNHEY and CDR2 SVGEGT. CDR3 loop: CASGRDINYGYTF.

The chain joins TRBV5-1 to TRBJ2-1. The CDR3 is 14 residues long. Germline V lookup: CDR1 SGHRS, CDR2 YFSETQ. The CDR3 sequence is CASSPTLGMSEQFF. Supplemented by reference TRBV5-1 and TRBJ2-1, the full variable domain reads KAGVTQTPRYLIKTRGQQVTLSCSPISGHRSVSWYQQTPGQGLQFLFEYFSETQRNKGNFPGRFSGRQFSNSRSEMNVSTLELGDSALYLCASSPTLGMSEQFFGPGTRLTVL.

The chain couples TRBV20-1 to TRBJ1-1; TCRdb designates TRBD1, a call that cannot be tested without DNA. Germline loops: CDR1 DFQATT, CDR2 SNEGSKA (reference sequence). This CDR3 spans 16 amino acids. CDR3 protein: CSARDSGAGMNTEAFF.

The chain uses TRBV5-1 and TRBJ2-7; lacking DNA, the TRBD1 call made by TCRdb goes unchecked. The germline gives CDR1 SGHRS, CDR2 YFSETQ. CDR3 length: 16 amino acids. The CDR3 loop reads CASSQGQIWSSYEQYF.

The J gene is TRBJ2-6, the V gene TRBV7-6. This CDR3 has 15 amino acids. The V gene's germline CDR1 is SGHVS and CDR2 FNYEAQ. The CDR3 spells CASSLQDSGANVLTF.